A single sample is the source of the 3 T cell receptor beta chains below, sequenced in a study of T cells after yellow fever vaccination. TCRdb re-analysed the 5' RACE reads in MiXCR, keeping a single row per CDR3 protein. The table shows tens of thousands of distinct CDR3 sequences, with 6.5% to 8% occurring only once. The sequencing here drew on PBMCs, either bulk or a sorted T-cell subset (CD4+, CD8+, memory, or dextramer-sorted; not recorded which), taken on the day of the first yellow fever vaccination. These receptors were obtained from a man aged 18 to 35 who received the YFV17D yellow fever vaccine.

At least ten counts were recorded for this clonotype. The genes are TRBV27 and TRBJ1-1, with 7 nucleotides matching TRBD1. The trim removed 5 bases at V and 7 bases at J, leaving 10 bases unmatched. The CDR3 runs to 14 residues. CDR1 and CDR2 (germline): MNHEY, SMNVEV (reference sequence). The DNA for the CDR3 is TGTGCCAGCAGTCCTACCGACGGGGACAGTGAAGCTTTCTTT. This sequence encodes CASSPTDGDSEAFF.

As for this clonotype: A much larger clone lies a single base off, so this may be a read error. CDR3 residues: CASRRASSYEQYV. The DNA of the CDR3 is TGTGCCAGCAGGAGGGCTAGCTCCTACGAGCAGTACGTC. The chain is built from TRBV6-1 and TRBJ2-7; a weak D match, TRBD2 (5 bases). CDR3 length equals 13 residues. CDR1 MNHNS and CDR2 SASEGT come from the germline V gene. V lost 6 bases and J lost 0, with 9 bases in between.

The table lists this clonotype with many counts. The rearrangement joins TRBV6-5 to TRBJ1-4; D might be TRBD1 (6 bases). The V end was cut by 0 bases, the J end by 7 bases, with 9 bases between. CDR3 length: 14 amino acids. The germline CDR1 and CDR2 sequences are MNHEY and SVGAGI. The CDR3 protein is CASSYSLGGEKLFF. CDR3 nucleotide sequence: TGTGCCAGCAGTTACTCTCTAGGGGGTGAAAAACTGTTTTTT.